The present T cell receptor (beta chain) was sequenced within a study of T cells in tuberculosis (dated by TCRdb to the late 2010s). In the study overall: The study combined CD1B tetramers and high-throughput TCR immunosequencing to characterize T cells specific for the mycobacterial lipid antigen glucose monomycolate (GMM). IGRA-negative adolescents, IGRA-positive adolescents with latent tuberculosis and adults with active tuberculosis, more than 9 per group, were compared in a South African clinical cohort. Summary of the overall study and its limitations: Using GEM motif frequencies, a classifier achieved 65% to 75% accuracy, whereas a classifier built on the diverse GMM-specific repertoire got to around 86% accuracy (AUROC more than 0.85). Compared with IGRA-negative controls, TCR-alpha repertoires from active tuberculosis had smaller mean NN-distances to GMM-specific TCRs, which suggests clonal expansion of these TCRs. The smaller NN-distances were partly driven by shorter CDR3-alpha lengths in active tuberculosis patients, and the difference for TCR-beta did not reach statistical significance. Which clinical samples got chosen depended on the availability of cryopreserved specimens, and the active tuberculosis cases were adults, whereas the controls were adolescents.

Notes on this clone: Which antigen it targets is not known. The input lacks base qualities; no much larger clone sits a single base away.

At study entry, a tuberculin skin test and the QuantiFERON-TB GOLD In-Tube IGRA were used to screen adolescents for latent tuberculosis infection. Immunosequencing of unsorted cryopreserved PBMC covered, on average, around 100,000 T cells per clinical donor. Eleven high schools in the Worcester region of the Western Cape, South Africa, served as enrollment sites for adolescents aged 12 to 18 years. Approximately ten adolescents infected with M. tuberculosis and about ten uninfected adolescents were chosen and matched for age and sex. For the adolescents, PBMC were isolated by density centrifugation from freshly drawn heparinized blood and then cryopreserved. The immunoSEQ multiplex PCR assay was used to generate TCR libraries, with TCR-beta and/or TCR-alpha/delta assays applied to each sample. The Illumina high-throughput platform was used to sequence the amplified TCR libraries. In the source study's methods: Clustering and dimensionality reduction relied on pairwise TCRdist distances among GMM-specific receptors from T cells that were either sorted ex vivo or expanded in vitro. Each clinical repertoire was assigned a mean NN-distance score, defined as the average TCRdist to the nearest 10% of tetramer-positive reference sequences. GEM TCR motif frequency was computed as the fraction of unique TCRs matching known GEM sequences by V/J usage and CDR3 length. Linear discriminant analysis with leave-one-out cross-validation, implemented in scikit-learn, was used to classify active tuberculosis. TCRdb re-hosts the immuneACCESS table, in-frame sequences only. Its copies lack some clones; in the studies checked, an unresolved V gene accounts for under half of them, and the cause for the rest is not known. V and J calls and clone size are copied from that table; D and trimming were computed from the DNA. The sample table records 35,000 to 50,000 clones; about 94% of these occur just once. About 2% of the sample rests with the top ten.

Looking up the germline V gene yields CDR1 SGDLS and CDR2 YYNGEE. Reading from cysteine to phenylalanine, the CDR3 counts 15 amino acids. Kept here is only the CDR3 DNA, which spans 45 bases and is read in frame from base 1. V loses 3 bases of germline sequence and J loses 6 bases, and the interval between the two ends is 17 bases. Material for sequencing was PBMCs. The clonotype was recovered from a donor aged 5 to 30 with latent tuberculosis or without tuberculosis infection. Some clones in this sample may be carry-over from other donors' samples. The chain links TRBV9 with TRBJ2-3, and possibly TRBD1, on 5 matching bases. DNA sequence: TGTGCCAGCAGCGATGACAGAGCTACCGCGGATACGCAGTATTTT. It is translated as CASSDDRATADTQYF.